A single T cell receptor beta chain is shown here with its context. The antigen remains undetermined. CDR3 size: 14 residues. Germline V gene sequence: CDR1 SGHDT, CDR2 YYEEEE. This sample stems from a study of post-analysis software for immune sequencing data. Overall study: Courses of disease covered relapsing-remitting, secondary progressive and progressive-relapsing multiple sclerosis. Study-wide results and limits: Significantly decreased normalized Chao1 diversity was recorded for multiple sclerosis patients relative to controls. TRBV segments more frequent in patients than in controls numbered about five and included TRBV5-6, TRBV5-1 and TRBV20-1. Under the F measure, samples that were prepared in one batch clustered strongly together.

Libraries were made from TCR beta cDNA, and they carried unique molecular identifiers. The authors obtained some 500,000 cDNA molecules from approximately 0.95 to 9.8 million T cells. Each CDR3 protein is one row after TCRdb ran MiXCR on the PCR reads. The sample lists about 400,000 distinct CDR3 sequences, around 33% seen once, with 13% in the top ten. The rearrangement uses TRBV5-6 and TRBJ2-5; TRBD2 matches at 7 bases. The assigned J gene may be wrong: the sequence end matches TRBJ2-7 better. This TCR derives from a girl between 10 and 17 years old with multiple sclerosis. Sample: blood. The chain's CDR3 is CASRVAGLSYEQYF. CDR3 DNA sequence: TGTGCCAGCAGGGTAGCGGGTCTCTCCTACGAGCAGTACTTC.